This TCR beta chain stems from a study of Ad26.COV2.S vaccination and SARS-CoV-2 variants. Study information: Intramuscular Ad26.COV2.S doses were given once or twice, 56 days apart.

Study-wide results and limits: The authors reported substantial breadth in spike-specific CD8+ and CD4+ T cell responses after vaccination.

This clone was recorded once. What it recognizes is unknown. Germline CDR1 reads SNHLY; CDR2 reads FYNNEI. Trimming shortened V by 9 bases and J by 4 bases, and 16 bases separated the two germline ends. The CDR3 covers 15 residues. TCRdb's copy holds only in-frame clones and misses some; the assay was immunoSEQ multiplex PCR. This table has 300,000 to 500,000 clones, about nine tenths appearing once. This sample's treatment: roughly 19 received Ad26.COV2.S at low or high dose, single or two shots; roughly five received placebo; per-sample allocation not given. Collection of samples fell on day 63 after the first vaccine or placebo injection. Wuhan-strain SARS-CoV-2 spike was expressed by the Ad26 vector that made up the vaccine.

The chain employs TRBV2 and TRBJ2-6, with D maybe TRBD1 (7 bases). The TCR comes from a person between 18 and 65 years old who received the Ad26.COV2.S COVID-19 vaccine or a placebo. The input for sequencing was peripheral blood, taken in a trial of Ad26.COV2.S vaccine versus placebo. The CDR3 loop reads CASWTGREGANVLTF. The CDR3 DNA is TGTGCCAGTTGGACAGGTCGGGAGGGGGCCAACGTCCTGACTTTC.